This TCR beta chain is drawn from a study of cytomegalovirus exposure and HLA in healthy donors. Study results and caveats: The listing of approximately 160 TCR beta chains classed them as cytomegalovirus-associated. In a later analysis, a missense DCLRE1C variant was linked to TCR beta V- and J-gene trimming.

The PCR used 60 Vbeta and 13 Jbeta primers. TCRdb's copy holds only in-frame clones and misses some; the assay was immunoSEQ multiplex PCR. The repertoire holds about 110,000 clones, with over 60% as singletons. On this clone: The antigen is undetermined.

The CDR3 is 14 amino acids. Germline V gene data show CDR1 as MNHEY and CDR2 as SVGAGI. The trim removed 5 bases at V and 1 base at J, leaving 4 bases unmatched. Healthy individuals who donated bone marrow served as the donors. The V call is TRBV6-5, the J call TRBJ1-1; 7 nucleotides match TRBD1. Sequenced: PBMCs. This clonotype was obtained from a woman aged 40 to 50 in good health and CMV-seropositive. CDR3 coding DNA: TGTGCCAGCAGTAGGGGGCTCGGGAACACTGAAGCTTTCTTT. Translated, it gives CASSRGLGNTEAFF.